A selection of T cell receptor beta chains follows, all from one sample in a study of blood T cell repertoires in COVID-19. TCRdb's copy holds only in-frame clones and misses some; the assay was immunoSEQ multiplex PCR. The table shows about 70,000 clones, with roughly 87% occurring only once. The sequenced sample consisted of peripheral blood. All receptors come from a man aged 45-65 years with active COVID-19. Both conserved end residues are part of each CDR3. D genes are given only for firm matches. A row's size may be missing; if present it is once, few, many or a size class.

clone size,V gene,J gene,D gene,CDR3 DNA,CDR3 protein
-,TRBV2,TRBJ1-5,-,TGTGCCAGCAGGGGGTGGGGAGATCAGCCCCAGCATTTT,CASRGWGDQPQHF
-,TRBV3-1/TRBV3-2,TRBJ1-2,-,TGTGCCAGCAGCCGTAGGGGCCTTAACTATGGCTACACCTTC,CASSRRGLNYGYTF
-,TRBV7-2,TRBJ1-5,-,TGTGCCAGCAGCTTAGCTGCGAGGAATCAGCCCCAGCATTTT,CASSLAARNQPQHF
-,TRBV9,TRBJ2-7,TRBD2,TGTGCCAGCAGCGAGGGGACTAGCGGGGCATACGAGCAGTACTTC,CASSEGTSGAYEQYF
-,TRBV3-1/TRBV3-2,TRBJ1-4,TRBD1,TGTGCCAGCAGCCAAGCATTTAGGGGGCGCGTTAATGAAAAACTGTTTTTT,CASSQAFRGRVNEKLFF
few,TRBV11-2,TRBJ1-5,TRBD1,TGTGCCAGCAGACGAGACAGGGGACGAGGGCAGCCCCAGCATTTT,CASRRDRGRGQPQHF
-,TRBV7-3,TRBJ1-1,-,TGTGCCAGCAGCTTTTCTTTTAACACTGAAGCTTTCTTT,CASSFSFNTEAFF
-,TRBV10-3,TRBJ1-2,-,TGTGCCATCAGGGCGGACGGGGACATCTATGGCTACACCTTC,CAIRADGDIYGYTF
-,TRBV5-4,TRBJ2-7,TRBD2,TGTGCCAGCAGCTCTGGAACTAGCGGGGAAGAACAGCAGTACTTC,CASSSGTSGEEQQYF
-,TRBV11-2,TRBJ2-3,TRBD1,TGTGCCAGCAGCTTAGAGGGCCTGAGACAGGGTATTGATACGCAGTATTTT,CASSLEGLRQGIDTQYF
-,TRBV12-1,TRBJ2-2,-,TGTGCCAGCAGCTTAATAGCGGGGGTGTACACCGGGGAGCTGTTTTTT,CASSLIAGVYTGELFF
few,TRBV6-2/TRBV6-3,TRBJ1-1,-,TGTGCCAGCAGTCCGTTGGACAACTTGGGTACTGAAGCTTTCTTT,CASSPLDNLGTEAFF
-,TRBV21-1,TRBJ2-3,-,TGTGCCAGCAGCAGGGAGGGGTTAGGCACAGATACGCAGTATTTT,CASSREGLGTDTQYF
few,TRBV19,TRBJ2-7,-,TGTGCCAGTAGTATAGCGGGGGACCTCTACGAGCAGTACTTC,CASSIAGDLYEQYF
-,TRBV5-6,TRBJ2-1,TRBD1,TGTGCCAGCAGTCGGAGGACAGGCAAGGATGAGCAGTTCTTC,CASSRRTGKDEQFF
-,TRBV9,TRBJ2-3,-,TGTGCCAGCAGCGTAGTTTCTAGTTCGACAGATACGCAGTATTTT,CASSVVSSSTDTQYF
-,TRBV5-4,TRBJ2-1,-,TGTGCCAGCAGCGCGGGACCAGCCTACAATGAGCAGTTCTTC,CASSAGPAYNEQFF
-,TRBV5-1,TRBJ2-5,TRBD1,TGCGCCAGCAGCTACCGAACCGGACAGGAAGAGACCCAGTACTTC,CASSYRTGQEETQYF
-,TRBV19,TRBJ1-3,-,TGTGCCAGTAGTGAAGAGGGCCGCTCTGGAAACACCATATATTTT,CASSEEGRSGNTIYF
-,TRBV7-2,TRBJ2-4,TRBD2,TGTGCCAGCAGCTTAGTCCCAGCGGGACTAGCCAAAAACATTCAGTACTTC,CASSLVPAGLAKNIQYF
-,TRBV27,TRBJ2-6,TRBD2,TGTGCCAGCAGTCTAGCGGGGTCTGGGGCCAACGTCCTGACTTTC,CASSLAGSGANVLTF
few,TRBV4-1,TRBJ1-6,TRBD1,TGCGCCAGCAGCCTTCAGGGGGGCGTAAATTCACCCCTCCACTTT,CASSLQGGVNSPLHF
-,TRBV6-5,TRBJ1-5,TRBD1,TGTGCCAGCAGTTACGACAGGGCACCCAATCAGCCCCAGCATTTT,CASSYDRAPNQPQHF
-,TRBV3-1/TRBV3-2,TRBJ2-5,-,TGTGCCAGCAGCCAAGTTCAGAAAGAGACCCAGTACTTC,CASSQVQKETQYF
-,TRBV5-1,TRBJ2-5,-,TGCGCCAGCAGCTTGGTAGGGGGGGAAATACGAGAGACCCAGTACTTC,CASSLVGGEIRETQYF
-,TRBV4-1,TRBJ1-4,TRBD1,TGCGCCAGCAGCCAAGCGCCCAAGGGGGCCCAGGAAAAACTGTTTTTT,CASSQAPKGAQEKLFF
-,TRBV12-5,TRBJ2-2,-,TGTGCTAGTGGTTTGAGTAGCGTTAACACCGGGGAGCTGTTTTTT,CASGLSSVNTGELFF
-,TRBV18,TRBJ1-2,-,TGTGCCAGCTCACCATTTCGCGCCTCCTATGGCTACACCTTC,CASSPFRASYGYTF
-,TRBV19,TRBJ2-4,TRBD2,TGTGCCAGTACCTGGGGGGGAATTCAGTACTTC,CASTWGGIQYF
-,TRBV18,TRBJ1-2,-,TGTGCCAGCTCACCAATAGACAAACCTTACTATGGCTACACCTTC,CASSPIDKPYYGYTF
-,TRBV11-2,TRBJ2-1,-,TGTGCCAGCAGCATCGGTCTCGACAATGAGCAGTTCTTC,CASSIGLDNEQFF
-,TRBV19,TRBJ1-5,TRBD1,TGTGCCAGTAGTACCTCACGGGACAGGGTGATACAACAGCCCCAGCATTTT,CASSTSRDRVIQQPQHF
-,TRBV5-6,TRBJ2-7,TRBD1,TGTGCCAGCAGCGACGGACAGGGGAAGGCCTACGAGCAGTACTTC,CASSDGQGKAYEQYF
few,TRBV19,TRBJ1-5,-,TGTGCCAGTAGTATAGAAGCGGGGGCTGGTCAGCCCCAGCATTTT,CASSIEAGAGQPQHF
-,TRBV5-1,TRBJ1-3,-,TGCGCCAGCAGCTTGGATACCGGGGGGATGGTATCTGGAAACACCATATATTTT,CASSLDTGGMVSGNTIYF
-,TRBV12-3/TRBV12-4,TRBJ2-2,-,TGTGCCAGCAGTAACCGTCGGTCCGGGGAGCTGTTTTTT,CASSNRRSGELFF
-,TRBV5-4,TRBJ2-1,TRBD2,TGTGCCAGCACTGGGGGGGGAACTTACTACAATGAGCAGTTCTTC,CASTGGGTYYNEQFF
-,TRBV5-4,TRBJ1-2,-,TGTGCCAGCAGCTTGGAGGGGAGGGGAGGCTACACCTTC,CASSLEGRGGYTF
-,TRBV6-5,TRBJ2-5,TRBD2,TGTGCCAGCACAGCTAGCGGGGTAGAGACCCAGTACTTC,CASTASGVETQYF
-,TRBV5-1,TRBJ2-3,-,TGCGCCAGCAGCTTGGTTCCGGTCGCCGGCACAGATACGCAGTATTTT,CASSLVPVAGTDTQYF
-,TRBV6-5,TRBJ2-5,TRBD2,TGTGCCAGCAGTTACGTGGGGGGGGAGACCCAGTACTTC,CASSYVGGETQYF
-,TRBV7-9,TRBJ1-1,TRBD1,TGTGCCAGCAGCTTAACCGTCACCACAGGGGGCCGGAACACTGAAGCTTTCTTT,CASSLTVTTGGRNTEAFF
-,TRBV5-6,TRBJ1-4,-,TGTGCCAGCAGCCGGGGGTGGCGGCCTAATGAAAAACTGTTTTTT,CASSRGWRPNEKLFF
-,TRBV7-2,TRBJ1-2,TRBD1,TGTGCCAGCAGCTTAGAGAGGACAGGGGATCGCTACACCTTC,CASSLERTGDRYTF
-,TRBV4-2,TRBJ2-7,TRBD2,TGTGCCAGCAGCCAAGTCCTAGCGGACCTCTCCTACGAGCAGTACTTC,CASSQVLADLSYEQYF
-,TRBV7-9,TRBJ1-2,-,TGTGCCAGCAGCCGTTCACCACTGTATGGCTACACCTTC,CASSRSPLYGYTF
-,TRBV7-9,TRBJ1-6,-,TGTGCCAGCAGCTTGACAGTCACCTATAATTCACCCCTCCACTTT,CASSLTVTYNSPLHF
-,TRBV7-2,TRBJ2-7,-,TGTGCCAGCAGCTTAGGGCCCCGATACGAGCAGTACTTC,CASSLGPRYEQYF
-,TRBV12-3/TRBV12-4,TRBJ1-5,-,TGTGCCAGCAGTAGAGGCGAGGGCCAGCCCCAGCATTTT,CASSRGEGQPQHF
-,TRBV4-1,TRBJ2-3,-,TGCGCCAGCATGCCCCAGCCAAGTCTGTCAGGTGAAGATACGCAGTATTTT,CASMPQPSLSGEDTQYF
medium-sized,TRBV6-2/TRBV6-3,TRBJ2-5,TRBD2,TGTGCCAGCAGTTACTCCGAACCGACCGGGACTAGCGGGCAAGAGACCCAGTACTTC,CASSYSEPTGTSGQETQYF
-,TRBV28,TRBJ1-2,-,TGTGCCAGCAGTTTATCTCCGGCAGACTTTAACTATGGCTACACCTTC,CASSLSPADFNYGYTF
-,TRBV6-1,TRBJ2-5,TRBD2,TGTGCCAGCAGTGAAGTCGGGGGGGACGGGACCCAGTACTTC,CASSEVGGDGTQYF
-,TRBV6-2/TRBV6-3,TRBJ1-6,-,TGTGCCAGCAGCTTTGACACCAAAAGCTCCTATAATTCACCCCTCCACTTT,CASSFDTKSSYNSPLHF
-,TRBV2,TRBJ1-2,TRBD1,TGTGCCAGCACCGGGACAGAAGCTAACTATGGCTACACCTTC,CASTGTEANYGYTF
-,TRBV4-1,TRBJ2-5,TRBD2,TGCGCCAGCAGCCAAGCTGCCAACCGAGCGGGGGGGCAGGAGACCCAGTACTTC,CASSQAANRAGGQETQYF
few,TRBV5-5,TRBJ2-6,TRBD1,TGTGCCAGCAGCCCGACAGGGGCTGGGGCCAACGTCCTGACTTTC,CASSPTGAGANVLTF
once,TRBV5-1,TRBJ2-1,-,TGCGCCAGCAGACAAACAGGAACAACCTACAATGAGCAGTTCTTC,CASRQTGTTYNEQFF
once,TRBV13,TRBJ2-3,-,TGTGCCAGCAGCGGGACAGCGGGCCCCTTAGATACGCAGTATTTT,CASSGTAGPLDTQYF
once,TRBV7-9,TRBJ2-5,TRBD2,TGTGCCAGCAGCTTCTTGCGGGGGGAAGAGACCCAGTACTTC,CASSFLRGEETQYF